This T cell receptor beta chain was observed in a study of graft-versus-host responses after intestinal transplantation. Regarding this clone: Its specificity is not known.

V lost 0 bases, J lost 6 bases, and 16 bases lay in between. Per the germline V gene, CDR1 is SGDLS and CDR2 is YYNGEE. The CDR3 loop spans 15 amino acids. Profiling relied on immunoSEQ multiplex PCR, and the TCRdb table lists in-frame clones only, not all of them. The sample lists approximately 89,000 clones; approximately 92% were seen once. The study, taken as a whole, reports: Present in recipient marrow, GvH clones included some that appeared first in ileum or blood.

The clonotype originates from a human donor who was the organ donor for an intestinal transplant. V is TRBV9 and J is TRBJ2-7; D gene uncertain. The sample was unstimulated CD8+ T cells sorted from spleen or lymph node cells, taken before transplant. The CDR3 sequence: CASSVGFGPPLEQYF. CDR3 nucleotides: TGTGCCAGCAGCGTAGGTTTTGGCCCTCCCCTCGAGCAGTACTTC.